The rows below give T cell receptor beta chains drawn from one sample of a study of human T cells and chemical hapten exposure. Using its own MiXCR run on the RACE reads, TCRdb lists one record per CDR3 protein. The sample has more than 85,000 distinct CDR3 sequences; around 8.8% are singletons. The sequencing used whole blood, collected in connection with sensitization to the hapten diphenylcyclopropenone (DPC). These receptors all come from a man in his forties with alopecia areata. Some clones in this sample may be carry-over from other donors' samples. Both conserved end residues are part of each CDR3. Rows give clone size only sometimes, using once, few, many, or a class for an expanded clone.

J gene,clone size,V gene,CDR3 protein
TRBJ2-7,many,TRBV7-3,CASSRTSGSQQYF
TRBJ2-5,few,TRBV10-3,CAISRDWEAETQYF
TRBJ2-3,many,TRBV28,CASSFDRGGDTQYF
TRBJ1-2,many,TRBV7-2,CASSPRQGSYGYTF
TRBJ2-7,many,TRBV20-1,CSARLAGGSSEQYF
TRBJ1-2,-,TRBV14,CASSRYAGLGVNYGYTF
TRBJ1-1,many,TRBV5-6,CASSFTGGTEAFF
TRBJ1-2,-,TRBV6-2/TRBV6-3,CASSYSIRDGVDGYTF
TRBJ1-1,-,TRBV14,CASSQGGGDRNTEAFF
TRBJ1-1,many,TRBV29-1,CSVQQGIAFF
TRBJ2-7,few,TRBV28,CASSSGGKPYEQYF
TRBJ1-5,many,TRBV5-1,CASSLENPSNQPQHF
TRBJ2-1,few,TRBV29-1,CSVDGTGGTYNEQFF
TRBJ2-2,-,TRBV7-2,CASSLGGVLGTGELFF
TRBJ2-1,few,TRBV3-1,CASKLGSGEQFF
TRBJ1-1,many,TRBV3-1,CASSPRSAAGLGTEAFF
TRBJ1-4,-,TRBV7-2,CASSPREGGLGEKLFF
TRBJ2-7,-,TRBV4-3,CASSQGLAEVYEQYF
TRBJ1-5,many,TRBV12-3/TRBV12-4,CASSPKNQPQHF
TRBJ1-4,many,TRBV29-1,CSVFEGDRDEKLFF
TRBJ2-5,-,TRBV7-2,CASSLGLASGSLEETQYF
TRBJ2-4,-,TRBV7-6,CASSLGQRGAKNIQYF
TRBJ2-1,-,TRBV30,CAWRRGTSSYEQFF
TRBJ2-2,-,TRBV5-1,CASSLVGANTGELFF
TRBJ2-3,-,TRBV7-2,CASSLEVAGGLTDTQYF
TRBJ2-5,few,TRBV28,CASSLKTRRGTQYF
TRBJ2-7,-,TRBV5-5,CASSLDPGGDEQYF
TRBJ2-1,many,TRBV5-1,CASSLAKRTSSGEQFF
TRBJ1-6,many,TRBV9,CASSESSYNSPLHF
TRBJ1-2,-,TRBV7-9,CASSAWTTGNYGYKF
TRBJ1-6,few,TRBV4-1,CASSQEGTGGSPLHF
TRBJ1-3,many,TRBV6-1,CACWGLSGNTIYF
TRBJ2-7,many,TRBV4-3,CASSQELGVSYEQYF
TRBJ1-1,few,TRBV29-1,CSVREQIDTEAFF
TRBJ1-5,few,TRBV5-4,CASSRDLGNQPQHF
TRBJ2-1,few,TRBV27,CASSMGGVYNEQFF
TRBJ2-7,few,TRBV7-9,CASSSQTPQGQGEQYF
TRBJ2-3,few,TRBV20-1,CSARVGAEDTQYF
TRBJ2-7,-,TRBV12-3/TRBV12-4,CASSFGTSYEQYF
TRBJ2-4,-,TRBV29-1,CSVQGIMSKNIQYF
TRBJ1-2,few,TRBV30,CAWSADSTAYGYTF
TRBJ2-1,few,TRBV29-1,CSVVRDSSYNEQFF